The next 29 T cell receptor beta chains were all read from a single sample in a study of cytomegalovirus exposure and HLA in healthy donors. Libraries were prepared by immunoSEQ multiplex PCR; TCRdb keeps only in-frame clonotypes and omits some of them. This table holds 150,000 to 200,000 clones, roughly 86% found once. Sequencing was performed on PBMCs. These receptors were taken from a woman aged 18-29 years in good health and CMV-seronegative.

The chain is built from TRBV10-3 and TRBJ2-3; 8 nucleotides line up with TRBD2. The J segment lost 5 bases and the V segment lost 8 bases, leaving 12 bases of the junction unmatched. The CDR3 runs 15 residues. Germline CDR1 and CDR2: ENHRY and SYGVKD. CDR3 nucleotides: TGTGCCATCGGGAGCGGGAGCTCTGCAAGAGATACGCAGTATTTT. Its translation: CAIGSGSSARDTQYF.

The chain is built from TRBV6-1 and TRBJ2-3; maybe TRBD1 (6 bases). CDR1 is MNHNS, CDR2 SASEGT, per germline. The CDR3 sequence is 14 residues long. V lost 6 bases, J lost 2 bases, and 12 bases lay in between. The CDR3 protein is CASSLDRFTDTQYF. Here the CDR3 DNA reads TGTGCCAGCAGCCTAGACAGGTTCACAGATACGCAGTATTTT.

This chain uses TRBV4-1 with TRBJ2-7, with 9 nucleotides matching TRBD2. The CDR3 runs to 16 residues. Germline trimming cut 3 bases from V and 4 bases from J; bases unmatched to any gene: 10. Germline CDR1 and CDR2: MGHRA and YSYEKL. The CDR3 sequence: CASSHLGGRANYEQYF. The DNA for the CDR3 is TGCGCCAGCAGCCATCTTGGCGGGAGGGCCAATTACGAGCAGTACTTC.

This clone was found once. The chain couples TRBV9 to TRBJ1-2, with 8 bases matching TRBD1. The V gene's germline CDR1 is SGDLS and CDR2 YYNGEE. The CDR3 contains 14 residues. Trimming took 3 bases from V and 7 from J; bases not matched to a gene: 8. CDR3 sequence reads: CASSETGGWAGYTF. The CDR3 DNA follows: TGTGCCAGCAGCGAAACAGGGGGTTGGGCTGGCTACACCTTC.

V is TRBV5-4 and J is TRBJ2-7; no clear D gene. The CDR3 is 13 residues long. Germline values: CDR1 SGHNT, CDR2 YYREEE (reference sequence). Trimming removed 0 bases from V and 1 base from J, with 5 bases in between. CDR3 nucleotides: TGTGCCAGCAGCTTGGGGCAGTCCTACGAGCAGTACTTC. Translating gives CASSLGQSYEQYF.

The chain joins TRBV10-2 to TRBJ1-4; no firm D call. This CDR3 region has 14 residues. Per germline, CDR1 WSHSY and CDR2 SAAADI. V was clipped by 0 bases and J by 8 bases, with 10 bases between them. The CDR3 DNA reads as TGCGCCAGCAGTGAGTCCCTAGCTGGCGAAAAACTGTTTTTT. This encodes CASSESLAGEKLFF.

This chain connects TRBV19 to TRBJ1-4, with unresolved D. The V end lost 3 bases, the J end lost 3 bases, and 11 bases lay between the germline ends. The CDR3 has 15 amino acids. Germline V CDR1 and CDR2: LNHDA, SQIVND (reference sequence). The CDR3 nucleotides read TGTGCCAGTAGTATTAACGGTCTCGCTAATGAAAAACTGTTTTTT. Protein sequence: CASSINGLANEKLFF.

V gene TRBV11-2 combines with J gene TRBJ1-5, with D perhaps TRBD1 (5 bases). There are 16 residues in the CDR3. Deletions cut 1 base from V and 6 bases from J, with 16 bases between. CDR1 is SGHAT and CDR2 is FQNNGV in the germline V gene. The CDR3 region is CASSLAGPRGSQPQHF. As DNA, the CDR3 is TGTGCCAGCAGCTTAGCCGGGCCTCGGGGGAGTCAGCCCCAGCATTTT.

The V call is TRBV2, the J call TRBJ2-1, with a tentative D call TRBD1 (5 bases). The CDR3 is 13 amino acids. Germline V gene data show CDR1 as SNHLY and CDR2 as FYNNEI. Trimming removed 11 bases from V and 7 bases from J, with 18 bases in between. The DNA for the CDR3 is TGTGCCCGAAAAGGTGGGGCCGGGAATGAGCAGTTCTTC. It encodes CARKGGAGNEQFF.

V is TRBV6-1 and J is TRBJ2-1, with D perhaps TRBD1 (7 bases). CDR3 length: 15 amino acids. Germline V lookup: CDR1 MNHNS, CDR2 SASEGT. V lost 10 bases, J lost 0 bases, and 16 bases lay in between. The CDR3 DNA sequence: TGTGCCATCAGGGGGGCGGTCCGCTCCTACAATGAGCAGTTCTTC. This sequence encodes CAIRGAVRSYNEQFF.

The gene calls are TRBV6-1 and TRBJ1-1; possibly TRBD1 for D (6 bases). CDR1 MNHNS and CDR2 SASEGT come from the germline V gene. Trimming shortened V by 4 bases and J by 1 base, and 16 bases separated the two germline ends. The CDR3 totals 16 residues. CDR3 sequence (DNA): TGTGCCAGCAGTGGAGAGACCGGGACACGGAACACTGAAGCTTTCTTT. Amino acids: CASSGETGTRNTEAFF.

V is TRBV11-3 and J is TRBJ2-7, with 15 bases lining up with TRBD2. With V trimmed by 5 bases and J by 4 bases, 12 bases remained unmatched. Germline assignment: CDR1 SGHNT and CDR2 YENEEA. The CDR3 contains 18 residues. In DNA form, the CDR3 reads TGTGCCAGCAGCGCCCGGACTAGCGGGGGGGCTTCTGAGTACGAGCAGTACTTC. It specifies CASSARTSGGASEYEQYF.

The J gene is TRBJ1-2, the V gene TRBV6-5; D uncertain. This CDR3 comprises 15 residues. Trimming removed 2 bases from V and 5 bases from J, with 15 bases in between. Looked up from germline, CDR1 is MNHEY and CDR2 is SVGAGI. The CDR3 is CASSYDPQNSYGYTF. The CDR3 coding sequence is TGTGCCAGCAGTTACGACCCACAGAACTCGTATGGCTACACCTTC.

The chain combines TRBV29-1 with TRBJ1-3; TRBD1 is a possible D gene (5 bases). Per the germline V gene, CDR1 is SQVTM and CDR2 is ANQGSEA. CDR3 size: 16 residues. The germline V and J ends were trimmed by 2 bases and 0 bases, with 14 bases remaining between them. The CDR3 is CSVESSRGGSGNTIYF. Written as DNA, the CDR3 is TGCAGCGTTGAATCCAGTCGGGGGGGCTCTGGAAACACCATATATTTT.

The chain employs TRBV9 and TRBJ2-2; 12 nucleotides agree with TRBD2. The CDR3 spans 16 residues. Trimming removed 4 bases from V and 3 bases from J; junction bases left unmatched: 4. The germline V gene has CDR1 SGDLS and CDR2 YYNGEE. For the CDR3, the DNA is TGTGCCAGCAGCAGCGCTAGCGGGGGGGACACCGGGGAGCTGTTTTTT. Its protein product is CASSSASGGDTGELFF.

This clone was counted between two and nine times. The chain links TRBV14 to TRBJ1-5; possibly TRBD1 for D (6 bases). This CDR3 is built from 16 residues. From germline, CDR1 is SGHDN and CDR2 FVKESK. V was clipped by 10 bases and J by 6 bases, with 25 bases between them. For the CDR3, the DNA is TGTGCCACCCAAGGGGGTGGCCTGACTGCCGGTCAGCCCCAGCATTTT. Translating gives CATQGGGLTAGQPQHF.

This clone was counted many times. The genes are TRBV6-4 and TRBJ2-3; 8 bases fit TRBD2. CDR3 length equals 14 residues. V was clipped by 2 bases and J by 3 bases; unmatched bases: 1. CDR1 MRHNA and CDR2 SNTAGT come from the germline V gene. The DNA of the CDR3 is TGTGCCAGCAGTGACATAGCGGGGACAGATACGCAGTATTTT. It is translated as CASSDIAGTDTQYF.

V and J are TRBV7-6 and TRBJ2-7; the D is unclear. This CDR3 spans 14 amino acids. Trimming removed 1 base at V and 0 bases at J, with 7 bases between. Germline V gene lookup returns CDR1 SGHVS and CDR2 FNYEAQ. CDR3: CASSLGRVSYEQYF. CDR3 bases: TGTGCCAGCAGCTTAGGTAGAGTCTCCTACGAGCAGTACTTC.

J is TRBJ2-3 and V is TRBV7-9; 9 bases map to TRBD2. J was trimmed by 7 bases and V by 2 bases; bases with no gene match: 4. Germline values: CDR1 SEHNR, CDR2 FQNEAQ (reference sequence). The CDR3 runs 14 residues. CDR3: CASSLTSGRNTQYF. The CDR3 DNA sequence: TGTGCCAGCAGCTTAACTAGCGGGCGAAATACGCAGTATTTT.

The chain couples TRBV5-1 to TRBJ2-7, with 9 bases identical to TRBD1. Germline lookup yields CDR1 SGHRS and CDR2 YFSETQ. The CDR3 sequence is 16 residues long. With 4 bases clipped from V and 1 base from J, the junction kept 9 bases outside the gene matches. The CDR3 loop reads CASSGVRDRASYEQYF. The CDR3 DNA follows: TGCGCCAGCAGCGGAGTACGGGACAGGGCTTCCTACGAGCAGTACTTC.

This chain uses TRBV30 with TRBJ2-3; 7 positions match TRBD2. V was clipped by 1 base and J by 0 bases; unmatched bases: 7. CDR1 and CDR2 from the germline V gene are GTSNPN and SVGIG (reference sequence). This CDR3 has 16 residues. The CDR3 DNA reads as TGTGCCTGGAGTGGCGGCCCTAGCGGTAGCACAGATACGCAGTATTTT. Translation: CAWSGGPSGSTDTQYF.

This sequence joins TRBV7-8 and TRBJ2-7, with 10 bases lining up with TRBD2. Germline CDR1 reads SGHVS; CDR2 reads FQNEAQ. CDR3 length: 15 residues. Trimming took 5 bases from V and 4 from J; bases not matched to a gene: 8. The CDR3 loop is CASSTSGASLYEQYF. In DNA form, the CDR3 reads TGTGCCAGCAGCACTAGCGGGGCTTCGTTATACGAGCAGTACTTC.

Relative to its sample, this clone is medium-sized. Here the CDR3 reads CASRKSGLPEAFF. The CDR3 region has the DNA TGTGCCAGCAGGAAAAGCGGGCTGCCAGAAGCTTTCTTT. The chain uses TRBV7-9 and TRBJ1-1; D remains ambiguous. Trimming stripped 6 bases from V and 8 bases from J, with 16 bases between. Germline CDR1 SEHNR, CDR2 FQNEAQ (reference sequence). CDR3 length equals 13 residues.

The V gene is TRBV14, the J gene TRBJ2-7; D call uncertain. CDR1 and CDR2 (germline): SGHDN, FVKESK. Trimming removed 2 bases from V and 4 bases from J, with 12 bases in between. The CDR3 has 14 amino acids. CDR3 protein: CASSQRISQYEQYF. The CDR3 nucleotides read TGTGCCAGCAGCCAAAGAATATCGCAGTACGAGCAGTACTTC.

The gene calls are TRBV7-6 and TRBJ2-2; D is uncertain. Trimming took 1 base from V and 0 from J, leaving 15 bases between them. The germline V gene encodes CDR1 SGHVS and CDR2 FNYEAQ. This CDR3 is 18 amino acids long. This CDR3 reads CASSLGQTYYSNTGELFF. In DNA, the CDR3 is TGTGCCAGCAGCTTAGGGCAGACTTACTACTCGAACACCGGGGAGCTGTTTTTT.

DNA for the CDR3: TGTGCCAGCAGCTTAGATTTGGGCGGCAGGGCCTATGGCTACACCTTC. Amino acids: CASSLDLGGRAYGYTF. This chain connects TRBV13 to TRBJ1-2, with a possible D match to TRBD1 (5 bases). V was shortened by 1 base and J by 4 bases, with 16 bases between the two germline ends. Germline CDR1 reads PRHDT; CDR2 reads FYEKMQ (reference sequence). The CDR3 runs to 16 residues.

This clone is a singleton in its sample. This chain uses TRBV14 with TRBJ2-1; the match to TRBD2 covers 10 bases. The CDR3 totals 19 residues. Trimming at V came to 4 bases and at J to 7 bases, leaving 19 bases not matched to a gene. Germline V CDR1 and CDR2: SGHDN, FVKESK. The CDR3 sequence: CASSRINPGTSAERNEQFF. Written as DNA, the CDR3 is TGTGCCAGCAGCCGGATAAACCCCGGGACTAGCGCCGAACGGAATGAGCAGTTCTTC.

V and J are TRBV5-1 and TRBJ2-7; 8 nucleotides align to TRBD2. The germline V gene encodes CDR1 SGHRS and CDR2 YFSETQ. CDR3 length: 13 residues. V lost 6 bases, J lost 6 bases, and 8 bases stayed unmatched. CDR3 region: CASTGLANPEQYF. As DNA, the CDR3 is TGCGCCAGCACCGGACTAGCTAACCCCGAGCAGTACTTC.

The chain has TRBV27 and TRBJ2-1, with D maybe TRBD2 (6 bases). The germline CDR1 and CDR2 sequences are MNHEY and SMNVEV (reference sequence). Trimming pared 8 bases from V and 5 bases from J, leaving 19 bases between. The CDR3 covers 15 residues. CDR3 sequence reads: CASSDWASEHNEQFF. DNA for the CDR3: TGTGCCAGCTCGGACTGGGCTAGCGAACACAATGAGCAGTTCTTC.